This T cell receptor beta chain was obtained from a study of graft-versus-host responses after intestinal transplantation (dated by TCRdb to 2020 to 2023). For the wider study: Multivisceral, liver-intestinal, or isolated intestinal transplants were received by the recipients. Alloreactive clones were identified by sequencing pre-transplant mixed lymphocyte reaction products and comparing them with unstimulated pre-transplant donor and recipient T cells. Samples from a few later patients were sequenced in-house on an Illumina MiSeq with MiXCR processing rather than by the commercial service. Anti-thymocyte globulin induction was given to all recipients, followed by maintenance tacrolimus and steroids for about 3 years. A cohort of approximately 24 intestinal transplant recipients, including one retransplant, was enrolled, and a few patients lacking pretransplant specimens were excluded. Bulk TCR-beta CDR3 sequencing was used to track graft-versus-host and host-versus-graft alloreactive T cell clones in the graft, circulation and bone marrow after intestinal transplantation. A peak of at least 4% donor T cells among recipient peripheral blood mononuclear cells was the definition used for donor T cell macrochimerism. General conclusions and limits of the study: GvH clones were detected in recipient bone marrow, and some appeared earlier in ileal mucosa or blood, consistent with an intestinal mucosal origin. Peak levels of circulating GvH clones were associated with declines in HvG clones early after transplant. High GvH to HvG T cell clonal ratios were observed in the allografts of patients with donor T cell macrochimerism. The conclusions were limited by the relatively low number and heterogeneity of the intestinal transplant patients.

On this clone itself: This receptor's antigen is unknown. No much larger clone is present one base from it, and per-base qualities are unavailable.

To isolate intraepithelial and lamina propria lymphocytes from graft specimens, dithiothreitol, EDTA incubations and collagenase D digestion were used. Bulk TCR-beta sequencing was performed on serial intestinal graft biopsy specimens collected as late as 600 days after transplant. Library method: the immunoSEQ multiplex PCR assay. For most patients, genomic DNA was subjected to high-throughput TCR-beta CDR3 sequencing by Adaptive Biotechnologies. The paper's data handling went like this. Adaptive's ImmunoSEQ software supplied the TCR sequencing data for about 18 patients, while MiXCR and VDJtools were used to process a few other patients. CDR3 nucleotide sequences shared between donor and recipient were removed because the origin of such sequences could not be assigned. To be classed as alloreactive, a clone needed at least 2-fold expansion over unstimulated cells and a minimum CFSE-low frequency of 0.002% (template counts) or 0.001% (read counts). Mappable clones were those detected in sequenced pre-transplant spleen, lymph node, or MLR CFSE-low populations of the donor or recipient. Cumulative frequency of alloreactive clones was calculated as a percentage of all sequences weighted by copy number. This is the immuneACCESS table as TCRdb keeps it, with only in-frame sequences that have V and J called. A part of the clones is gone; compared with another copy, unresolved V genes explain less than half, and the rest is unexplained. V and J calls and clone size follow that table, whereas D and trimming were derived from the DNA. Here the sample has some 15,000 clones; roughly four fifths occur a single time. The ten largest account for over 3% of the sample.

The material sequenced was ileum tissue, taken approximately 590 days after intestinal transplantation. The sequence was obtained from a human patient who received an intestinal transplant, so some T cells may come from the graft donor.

Here is the DNA: TGTGCCAGCAGTTTGAATCAAGCGGGGGTATCCGGGGAGCTGTTTTTT. It translates to CASSLNQAGVSGELFF. This sequence uses TRBV2 and TRBJ2-2; a stretch of 8 junction bases matches TRBD2. CDR1 and CDR2 are drawn from the germline V gene: SNHLY, FYNNEI. V lost 5 bases and J lost 6 bases, and the count of bases not matched to a germline gene is 11. From cysteine to phenylalanine, the CDR3 is 16 amino acids long. The kept DNA is CDR3 alone, 48 bases in frame from the first base.